These 28 T cell receptor beta chains were all obtained from the same sample, sequenced in a study of OX40 agonist ivuxolimab in advanced cancers. TCRdb's copy holds only in-frame clones and misses some; the assay was immunoSEQ multiplex PCR. The sample lists some 78,000 clones; 88% were seen once. The sequencing used CD4+ or CD8+ T cells sorted from blood, collected in a trial of the OX40 agonist ivuxolimab. These receptors originate from an adult with an advanced solid tumor such as melanoma, head and neck, liver or kidney cancer.

V and J are TRBV6-4 and TRBJ1-4; D is perhaps TRBD1 (5 bases). This CDR3 spans 17 amino acids. With 6 bases removed from V and 0 bases from J, the gap between germline ends came to 17 bases. Germline V lookup: CDR1 MRHNA, CDR2 SNTAGT. CDR3 sequence: CASRTPRRESTNEKLFF. Written as DNA, the CDR3 is TGTGCCAGCAGGACTCCCCGCAGGGAATCAACTAATGAAAAACTGTTTTTT.

The CDR3 DNA is TGTGCCAGCAGCGAGAGAGCAACTAATGAAAAACTGTTTTTT. Its protein product is CASSERATNEKLFF. V usage is TRBV5-5 and J usage is TRBJ1-4; D gene ambiguous. The CDR3 extends over 14 amino acids. V gave up 4 bases and J gave up 0 bases, with 7 bases separating them. From germline, CDR1 is SGHKS and CDR2 YYEKEE (reference sequence).

The gene calls are TRBV6-1 and TRBJ2-3, with no clear D. From germline, CDR1 is MNHNS and CDR2 SASEGT. The CDR3 totals 16 residues. Trimming removed 2 bases at V and 1 base at J, with 13 bases between. CDR3 nucleotides: TGTGCCAGCAGTGAAAGGGCTAGTGGGGGCACAGATACGCAGTATTTT. Translated: CASSERASGGTDTQYF.

This clone was counted only a few times. The chain combines TRBV2 with TRBJ1-1, with 12 bases that match TRBD1. CDR3 length equals 14 residues. CDR1 and CDR2 (germline): SNHLY, FYNNEI. With V trimmed by 4 bases and J by 10 bases, 7 bases remained unmatched. CDR3 nucleotide sequence: TGTGCCAGCAGTGCCCAGGGACAGGGGGCCGGAGCTTTCTTT. As protein: CASSAQGQGAGAFF.

The DNA of the CDR3 is TGCAGTGGGGAGGGGAATGAGCAGTTCTTC. Its translation is CSGEGNEQFF. This sequence joins TRBV20-1 and TRBJ2-1; 7 positions match TRBD2. The junction had 1 base not matched to a gene; V was cut back by 7 bases and J by 7 bases. The germline V gene encodes CDR1 DFQATT and CDR2 SNEGSKA (reference sequence). This CDR3 has 10 amino acids.

The J gene is TRBJ1-3, the V gene TRBV16; D gene ambiguous. The CDR3 spans 13 residues. Looked up from germline, CDR1 is KGHSY and CDR2 is FQNENV. V was pared by 2 bases and J by 3 bases, with 5 bases between. For the CDR3, the DNA is TGTGCCAGCAGCCAAAGTAGTGGAAACACCATATATTTT. Residues: CASSQSSGNTIYF.

Here the CDR3 DNA reads TGTGCCAGCAGCCTCATTACCGGGGAGCTGTTTTTT. Encoded protein: CASSLITGELFF. V gene TRBV28 combines with J gene TRBJ2-2; D is undetermined. Germline CDR1 MDHEN, CDR2 SYDVKM. V shed 6 bases and J shed 5 bases, with 7 bases lying between them. The CDR3 spans 12 residues.

The J gene is TRBJ1-2, the V gene TRBV10-1, with TRBD1 as a possible D gene (5 bases). CDR3 length: 13 amino acids. With 2 bases removed from V and 8 bases from J, the gap between germline ends came to 12 bases. Germline assignment: CDR1 WNHNN and CDR2 SYGVQD (reference sequence). The CDR3 DNA sequence: TGCGCCAGCAGTGAGAGTTCAGGGCGCGGCTACACCTTC. Translation gives CASSESSGRGYTF.

This clone was recorded once. The V call is TRBV5-5, the J call TRBJ2-3, with D possibly being TRBD2 (6 bases). Germline assignment: CDR1 SGHKS and CDR2 YYEKEE (reference sequence). The germline V and J ends were trimmed by 4 bases and 0 bases, with 15 bases remaining between them. The CDR3 is made up of 16 amino acids. This chain's CDR3 is CASSLSGAPSTDTQYF. In DNA, the CDR3 is TGTGCCAGCAGCCTTAGCGGAGCTCCTAGCACAGATACGCAGTATTTT.

This clone has only one observation. CDR3 sequence (DNA): TGTGCCAGCAGCTTCTCTATCGGGACAGGGCATAGAGAGACCCAGTACTTC. Translated: CASSFSIGTGHRETQYF. This chain joins TRBV11-2 and TRBJ2-5; 9 nucleotides align to TRBD1. The germline CDR1 and CDR2 sequences are SGHAT and FQNNGV. The CDR3 loop spans 17 amino acids. J lost 4 bases, V lost 3 bases, and 12 bases had no gene match.

V is TRBV7-3 and J is TRBJ1-1, with D perhaps matching TRBD1 (5 bases). The germline V gene has CDR1 SGHTA and CDR2 FQGTGA. This CDR3 is built from 13 residues. V dropped 5 bases and J dropped 5 bases, with 12 bases sitting between them. CDR3 DNA sequence: TGTGCCAGCAGCCTGACAGTTATTACTGAAGCTTTCTTT. This sequence encodes CASSLTVITEAFF.

The V gene is TRBV6-1, the J gene TRBJ2-7, with no clear D. Germline lookup yields CDR1 MNHNS and CDR2 SASEGT. The CDR3 loop spans 12 amino acids. Deletions cut 6 bases from V and 7 bases from J, with 13 bases between. This chain's CDR3 is CASSFTGDEQYF. CDR3 sequence (DNA): TGTGCCAGCAGCTTTACTGGGGATGAGCAGTACTTC.

The V and J genes are TRBV5-6 and TRBJ2-7, with a possible D match to TRBD2 (6 bases). This CDR3 is 16 amino acids long. CDR1 is SGHDT and CDR2 is YYEEEE in the germline V gene. Trimming cost V 1 base and J 5 bases, with 19 bases left between them. CDR3 nucleotides: TGTGCCAGCAGCTTGATCATCAACTGGGGAGGAAACGAGCAGTACTTC. Protein sequence: CASSLIINWGGNEQYF.

The V and J genes are TRBV18 and TRBJ1-3; a weak D match, TRBD1 (6 bases). The germline gives CDR1 KGHSH, CDR2 LQKENI. CDR3 length equals 17 residues. The V and J ends lost 2 bases and 0 bases respectively, with 14 bases between them. CDR3 protein: CASSPTGAGNSGNTIYF. CDR3 in DNA: TGTGCCAGCTCACCAACGGGGGCGGGGAACTCTGGAAACACCATATATTTT.

A remark on this clone: This specimen includes other DNA sequences encoding the same CDR3. The rearrangement uses TRBV2 and TRBJ2-2; no reliable D call. Trimming cost V 6 bases and J 2 bases, with 4 bases left between them. Germline V gene data show CDR1 as SNHLY and CDR2 as FYNNEI. This CDR3 has 12 amino acids. The DNA of the CDR3 is TGTGCCAGCAGAATAAACACCGGGGAGCTGTTTTTT. Residues: CASRINTGELFF.

The V and J genes are TRBV6-5 and TRBJ1-1; D gene ambiguous. V was shortened by 4 bases and J by 3 bases, with 9 bases between the two germline ends. Germline CDR1 MNHEY, CDR2 SVGAGI. This CDR3 has 13 amino acids. In DNA form, the CDR3 reads TGTGCCAGCAGTTCCTTCGCGGACACTGAAGCTTTCTTT. Its protein is CASSSFADTEAFF.

This rearrangement joins TRBV7-8 to TRBJ2-1; D is unclear. Trimming left V 5 bases short and J 8 bases short, with 7 bases between. This CDR3 has 11 amino acids. The germline V gene encodes CDR1 SGHVS and CDR2 FQNEAQ. In DNA, the CDR3 is TGTGCCAGCAGCCCAGGCCATGAGCAGTTCTTC. Protein sequence: CASSPGHEQFF.

The V and J genes are TRBV28 and TRBJ1-1; D may be TRBD1 (5 bases). The length of the CDR3 is 15 residues. Trimming left V 6 bases short and J 8 bases short, with 22 bases between. Per the germline V gene, CDR1 is MDHEN and CDR2 is SYDVKM. Here the CDR3 reads CASSPMGGGSAEAFF. The CDR3 region has the DNA TGTGCCAGCAGCCCCATGGGGGGAGGATCGGCCGAAGCTTTCTTT.

The rearrangement joins TRBV20-1 to TRBJ1-4; D unresolved. The ends were cut back, 5 bases at V and 7 bases at J, with 8 bases in the middle. This CDR3 is 11 amino acids long. Per the germline V gene, CDR1 is DFQATT and CDR2 is SNEGSKA (reference sequence). CDR3 coding DNA: TGCAGTGCTCGTGGAATTGAAAAACTGTTTTTT. This translates into CSARGIEKLFF.

The chain has TRBV21-1 and TRBJ2-4. TRBV21-1 is termed a pseudogene. The CDR3 consists of 16 residues. The CDR3 loop is CASNPRNLLAKNIQYF. CDR3 sequence (DNA): TGTGCCAGCAACCCCCGGAACCTCCTAGCCAAAAACATTCAGTACTTC.

The V and J genes are TRBV7-9 and TRBJ2-1, with D possibly TRBD1 on 6 matching bases. The CDR3 loop spans 13 amino acids. Germline-derived CDR1 and CDR2 are SEHNR and FQNEAQ (reference sequence). Between the trimmed V and J ends, which lost 6 bases and 10 bases, there was a span of 16 bases. The CDR3, as DNA: TGTGCCAGCAGTCCTAGGACCGGGACAGAGCAGTTCTTC. Protein sequence: CASSPRTGTEQFF.

The rearrangement links TRBV5-1 to TRBJ2-2; 10 positions agree with TRBD1. V shed 4 bases and J 6 bases; nucleotides not matched to a gene: 6. The CDR3 is made up of 15 amino acids. Per the germline V gene, CDR1 is SGHRS and CDR2 is YFSETQ. The CDR3 is CASSGTGTGAGELFF. Written as DNA, the CDR3 is TGCGCCAGCAGCGGGACCGGGACAGGGGCCGGGGAGCTGTTTTTT. The entire variable domain, with the rest obtained from reference TRBV5-1 and TRBJ2-2, is as follows: KAGVTQTPRYLIKTRGQQVTLSCSPISGHRSVSWYQQTPGQGLQFLFEYFSETQRNKGNFPGRFSGRQFSNSRSEMNVSTLELGDSALYLCASSGTGTGAGELFFGEGSRLTVL.

This clone has only one observation. The chain carries TRBV5-1 and TRBJ1-1; D is ambiguous. V was shortened by 0 bases and J by 1 base, with 10 bases between the two germline ends. This CDR3 is 15 amino acids long. In germline, CDR1 is SGHRS, CDR2 YFSETQ. This CDR3 is CASSLDPGKNTEAFF. CDR3 coding DNA: TGCGCCAGCAGCTTGGATCCGGGGAAGAACACTGAAGCTTTCTTT.

The chain links TRBV9 to TRBJ1-2; 7 bases are shared with TRBD1. The CDR3 contains 15 residues. With V trimmed by 3 bases and J by 0 bases, 5 bases remained unmatched. Germline assignment: CDR1 SGDLS and CDR2 YYNGEE. The CDR3 sequence is CASSGEGAANYGYTF. The CDR3 DNA sequence: TGTGCCAGCAGCGGGGAGGGGGCCGCTAACTATGGCTACACCTTC.

The rearrangement uses TRBV5-1 and TRBJ1-2; D may be TRBD1 (5 bases). The CDR3 runs to 13 residues. V dropped 0 bases and J dropped 8 bases, with 11 bases sitting between them. CDR1 and CDR2 from the germline V gene are SGHRS and YFSETQ. CDR3: CASSLDGGWGYTF. The DNA for the CDR3 is TGCGCCAGCAGCTTGGATGGGGGTTGGGGCTACACCTTC.

The chain joins TRBV11-2 to TRBJ1-1; tentatively, D is TRBD1 (5 bases). CDR1 and CDR2 from the germline V gene are SGHAT and FQNNGV. The CDR3 is 14 residues long. V was shortened by 2 bases and J by 3 bases, with 10 bases between the two germline ends. The CDR3 DNA reads TGTGCCAGCAGCTTATCTCGGGGCCACACTGAAGCTTTCTTT. The encoded protein is CASSLSRGHTEAFF.

CDR3 DNA: TGTGCCAGCAGCCAAAGAGGGGGCTACACAGATACGCAGTATTTT. Encoded protein: CASSQRGGYTDTQYF. V usage is TRBV7-9 and J usage is TRBJ2-3; 7 bases map to TRBD1. The V segment lost 5 bases and the J segment 2 bases; nucleotides outside the gene matches: 7. The CDR3 is made up of 15 amino acids. The germline gives CDR1 SEHNR, CDR2 FQNEAQ (reference sequence).

This chain uses TRBV12-5 with TRBJ1-1, with no clear D. Trimming removed 0 bases from V and 2 bases from J, with 4 bases in between. Germline CDR1 is LGHNT and CDR2 is FRNRAP. The CDR3 has 13 residues. The CDR3 DNA is TGTGCTAGTGGTTTGGTAACCAACACTGAAGCTTTCTTT. Translated: CASGLVTNTEAFF.